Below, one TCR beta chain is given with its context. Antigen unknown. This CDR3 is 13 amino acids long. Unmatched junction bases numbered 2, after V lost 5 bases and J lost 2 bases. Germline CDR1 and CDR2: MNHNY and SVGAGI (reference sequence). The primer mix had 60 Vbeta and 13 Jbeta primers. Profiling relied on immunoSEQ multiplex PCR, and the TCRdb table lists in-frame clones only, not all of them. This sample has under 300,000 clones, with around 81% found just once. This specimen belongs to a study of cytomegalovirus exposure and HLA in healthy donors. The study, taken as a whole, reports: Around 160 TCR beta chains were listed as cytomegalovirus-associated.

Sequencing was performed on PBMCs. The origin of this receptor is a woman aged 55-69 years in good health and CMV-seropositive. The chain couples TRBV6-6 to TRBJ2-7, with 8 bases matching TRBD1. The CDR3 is CASSMTGAYEQYF. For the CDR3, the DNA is TGTGCCAGCAGTATGACAGGGGCCTACGAGCAGTACTTC.